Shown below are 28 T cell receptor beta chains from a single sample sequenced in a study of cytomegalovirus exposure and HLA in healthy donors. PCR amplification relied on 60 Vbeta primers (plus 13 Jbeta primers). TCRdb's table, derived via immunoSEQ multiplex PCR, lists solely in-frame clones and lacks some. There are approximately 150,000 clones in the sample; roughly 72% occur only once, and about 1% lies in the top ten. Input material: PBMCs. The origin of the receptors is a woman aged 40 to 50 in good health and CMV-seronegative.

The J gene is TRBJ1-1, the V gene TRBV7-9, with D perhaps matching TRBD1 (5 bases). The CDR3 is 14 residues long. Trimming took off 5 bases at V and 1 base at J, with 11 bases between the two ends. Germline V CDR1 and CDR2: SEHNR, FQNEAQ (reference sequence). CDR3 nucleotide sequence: TGTGCCAGCAGCACCCTGACAGAGAACACTGAAGCTTTCTTT. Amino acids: CASSTLTENTEAFF.

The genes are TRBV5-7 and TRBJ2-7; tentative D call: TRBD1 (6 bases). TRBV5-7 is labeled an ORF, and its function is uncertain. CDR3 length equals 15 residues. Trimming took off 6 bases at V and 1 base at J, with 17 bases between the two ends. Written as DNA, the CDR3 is TGTGCCAGCAACACGGCTTCAGGGGCTTCCTACGAGCAGTACTTC. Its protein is CASNTASGASYEQYF.

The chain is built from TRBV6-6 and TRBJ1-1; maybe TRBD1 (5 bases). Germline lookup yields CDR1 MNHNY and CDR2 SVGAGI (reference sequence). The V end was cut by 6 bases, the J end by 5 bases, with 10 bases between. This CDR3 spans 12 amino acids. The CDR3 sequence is CASRGTLTEAFF. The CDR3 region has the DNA TGTGCCAGCAGGGGGACTTTGACTGAAGCTTTCTTT.

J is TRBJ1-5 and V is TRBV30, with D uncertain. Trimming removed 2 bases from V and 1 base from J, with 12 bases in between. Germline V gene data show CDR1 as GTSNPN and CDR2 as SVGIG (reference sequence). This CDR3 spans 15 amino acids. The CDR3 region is CAWSTGSTSNQPQHF. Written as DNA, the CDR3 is TGTGCCTGGAGTACGGGGTCGACCAGCAATCAGCCCCAGCATTTT. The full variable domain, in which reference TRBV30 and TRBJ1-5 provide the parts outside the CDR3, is SQTIHQWPATLVQPVGSPLSLECTVEGTSNPNLYWYRQAAGRGLQLLFYSVGIGQISSEVPQNLSASRPQDRQFILSSKKLLLSDSGFYLCAWSTGSTSNQPQHFGDGTRLSIL.

CDR3 coding DNA: TGTGCCAGCAGCTTCGACGGGACAGGGGACGGCGAGCAGTACTTC. Its protein is CASSFDGTGDGEQYF. J is TRBJ2-7 and V is TRBV7-8, with 10 bases identical to TRBD1. The V segment lost 3 bases and the J segment 6 bases; nucleotides outside the gene matches: 8. The CDR3 covers 15 residues. From germline, CDR1 is SGHVS and CDR2 FQNEAQ.

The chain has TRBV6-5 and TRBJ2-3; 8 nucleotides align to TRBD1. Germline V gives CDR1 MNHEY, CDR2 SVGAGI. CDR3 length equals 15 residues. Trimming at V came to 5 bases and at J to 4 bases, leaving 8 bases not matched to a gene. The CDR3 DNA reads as TGTGCCAGCAGTAGAACGACAGGGGTCCCAGATACGCAGTATTTT. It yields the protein CASSRTTGVPDTQYF.

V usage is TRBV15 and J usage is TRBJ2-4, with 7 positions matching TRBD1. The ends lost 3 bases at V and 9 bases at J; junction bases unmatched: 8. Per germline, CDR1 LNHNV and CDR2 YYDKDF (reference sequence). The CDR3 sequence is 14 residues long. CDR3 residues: CATSRELTGSIQYF. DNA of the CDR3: TGTGCCACCAGCAGGGAATTGACAGGGAGCATTCAGTACTTC.

The CDR3 protein is CRGGVGPEAFF. The CDR3 DNA sequence: TGCAGGGGGGGGGTAGGCCCCGAAGCTTTCTTT. V gene TRBV20-1 combines with J gene TRBJ1-1; D perhaps matches TRBD1 (5 bases). Germline CDR1 and CDR2: DFQATT and SNEGSKA (reference sequence). This CDR3 is built from 11 residues.

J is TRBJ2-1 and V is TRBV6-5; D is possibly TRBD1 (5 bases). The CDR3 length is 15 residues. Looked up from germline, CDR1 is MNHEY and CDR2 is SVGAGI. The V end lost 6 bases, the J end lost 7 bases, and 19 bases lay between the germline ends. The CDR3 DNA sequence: TGTGCCAGCAGCCCATCAGGGCTGAAGAATAATGAGCAGTTCTTC. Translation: CASSPSGLKNNEQFF.

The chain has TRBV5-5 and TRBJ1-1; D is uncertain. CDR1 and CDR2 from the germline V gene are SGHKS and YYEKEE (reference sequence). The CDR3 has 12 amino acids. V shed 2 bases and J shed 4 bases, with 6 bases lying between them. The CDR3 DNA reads TGTGCCAGCAGCTTTGCGGGCACTGAAGCTTTCTTT. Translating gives CASSFAGTEAFF.

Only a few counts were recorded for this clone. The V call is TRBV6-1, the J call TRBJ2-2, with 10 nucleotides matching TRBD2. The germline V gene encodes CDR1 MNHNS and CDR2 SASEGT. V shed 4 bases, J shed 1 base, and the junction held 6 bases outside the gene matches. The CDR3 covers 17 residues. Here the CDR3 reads CASSGISGRWNTGELFF. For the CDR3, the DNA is TGTGCCAGCAGTGGAATTAGCGGGAGGTGGAACACCGGGGAGCTGTTTTTT.

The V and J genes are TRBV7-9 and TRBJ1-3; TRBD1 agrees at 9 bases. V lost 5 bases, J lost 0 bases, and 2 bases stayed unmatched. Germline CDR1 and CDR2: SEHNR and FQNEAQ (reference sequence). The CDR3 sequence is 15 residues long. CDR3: CASSRDRASGNTIYF. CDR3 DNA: TGTGCCAGCAGCAGGGACAGGGCCTCTGGAAACACCATATATTTT.

CDR3 DNA: TGTGCCAGCAGTGACACCAAAATAAGGACAGGGAACGAGCAGTACTTC. Protein product: CASSDTKIRTGNEQYF. The chain carries TRBV27 and TRBJ2-7; 8 nucleotides match TRBD1. From germline, CDR1 is MNHEY and CDR2 SMNVEV (reference sequence). This CDR3 has 16 amino acids. Trimming took 5 bases from V and 5 from J; bases not matched to a gene: 14.

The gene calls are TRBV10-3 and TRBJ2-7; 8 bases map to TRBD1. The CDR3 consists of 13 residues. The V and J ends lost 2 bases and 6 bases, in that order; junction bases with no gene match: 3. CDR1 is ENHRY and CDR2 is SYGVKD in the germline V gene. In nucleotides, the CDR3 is TGTGCCATCAGTGAGCGTACAGGGGGCGAGCAGTACTTC. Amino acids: CAISERTGGEQYF.

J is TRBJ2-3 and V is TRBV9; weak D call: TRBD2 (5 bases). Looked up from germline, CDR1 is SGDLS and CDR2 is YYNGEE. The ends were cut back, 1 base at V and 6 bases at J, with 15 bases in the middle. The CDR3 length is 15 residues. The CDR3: CASSVSARALDTQYF. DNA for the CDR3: TGTGCCAGCAGCGTATCAGCGCGGGCCCTCGATACGCAGTATTTT.

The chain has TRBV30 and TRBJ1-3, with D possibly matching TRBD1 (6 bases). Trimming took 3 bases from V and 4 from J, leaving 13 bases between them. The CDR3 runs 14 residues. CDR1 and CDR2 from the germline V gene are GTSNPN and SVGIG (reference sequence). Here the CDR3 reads CAWRSGVEGNTIYF. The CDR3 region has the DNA TGTGCCTGGAGATCAGGGGTCGAAGGAAACACCATATATTTT.

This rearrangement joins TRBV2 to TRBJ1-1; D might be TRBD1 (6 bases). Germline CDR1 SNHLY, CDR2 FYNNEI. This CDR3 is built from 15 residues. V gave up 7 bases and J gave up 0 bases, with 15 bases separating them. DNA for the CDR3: TGTGCCAGCATCAGAGGGGGAACCATGAACACTGAAGCTTTCTTT. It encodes CASIRGGTMNTEAFF.

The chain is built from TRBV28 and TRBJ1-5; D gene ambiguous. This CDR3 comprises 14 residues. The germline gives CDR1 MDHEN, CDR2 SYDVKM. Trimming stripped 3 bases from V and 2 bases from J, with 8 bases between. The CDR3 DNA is TGTGCCAGCAGTTTGGTCGCGGGCAATCAGCCCCAGCATTTT. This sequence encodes CASSLVAGNQPQHF.

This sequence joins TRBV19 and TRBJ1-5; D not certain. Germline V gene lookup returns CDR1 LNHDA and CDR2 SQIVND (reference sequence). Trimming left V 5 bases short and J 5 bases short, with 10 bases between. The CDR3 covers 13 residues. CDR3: CASSALRDQPQHF. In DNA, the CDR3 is TGTGCCAGTAGTGCGCTACGGGATCAGCCCCAGCATTTT.

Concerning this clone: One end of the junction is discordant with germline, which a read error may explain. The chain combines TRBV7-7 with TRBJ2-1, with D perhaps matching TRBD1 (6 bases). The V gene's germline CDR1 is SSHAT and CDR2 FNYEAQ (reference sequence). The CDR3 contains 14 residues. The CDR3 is CASSSGASSSEQFF. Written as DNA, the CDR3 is TGTGCTAGCAGCTCAGGGGCTAGCAGCAGTGAGCAGTTCTTC.

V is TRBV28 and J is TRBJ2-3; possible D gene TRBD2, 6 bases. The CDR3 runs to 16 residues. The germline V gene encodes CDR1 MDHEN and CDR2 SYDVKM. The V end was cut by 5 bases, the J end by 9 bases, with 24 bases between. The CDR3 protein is CASSGSVSGRGGTQYF. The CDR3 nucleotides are TGTGCCAGCAGTGGTAGTGTAAGCGGTAGAGGAGGGACGCAGTATTTT.

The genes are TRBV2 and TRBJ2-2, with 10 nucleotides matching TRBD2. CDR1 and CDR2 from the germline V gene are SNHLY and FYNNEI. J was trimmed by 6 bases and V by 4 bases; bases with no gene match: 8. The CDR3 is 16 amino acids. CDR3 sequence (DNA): TGTGCCAGCAGTGGGCGTCAAAGCGGGAGGGCCGGGGAGCTGTTTTTT. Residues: CASSGRQSGRAGELFF. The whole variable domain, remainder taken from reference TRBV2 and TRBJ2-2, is EPEVTQTPSHQVTQMGQEVILRCVPISNHLYFYWYRQILGQKVEFLVSFYNNEISEKSEIFDDQFSVERPDGSNFTLKIRSTKLEDSAMYFCASSGRQSGRAGELFFGEGSRLTVL.

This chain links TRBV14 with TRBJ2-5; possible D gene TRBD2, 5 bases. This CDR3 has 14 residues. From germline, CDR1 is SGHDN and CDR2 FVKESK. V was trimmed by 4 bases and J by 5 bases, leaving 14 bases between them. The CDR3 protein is CASSRVGVGETQYF. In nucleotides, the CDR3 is TGTGCCAGCAGCCGAGTGGGAGTGGGGGAGACCCAGTACTTC.

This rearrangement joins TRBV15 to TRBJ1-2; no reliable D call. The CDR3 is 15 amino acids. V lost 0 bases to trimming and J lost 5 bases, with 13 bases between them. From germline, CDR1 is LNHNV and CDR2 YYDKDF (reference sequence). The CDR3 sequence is CATSRESAGVYGYTF. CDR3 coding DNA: TGTGCCACCAGCAGAGAATCGGCAGGTGTTTATGGCTACACCTTC.

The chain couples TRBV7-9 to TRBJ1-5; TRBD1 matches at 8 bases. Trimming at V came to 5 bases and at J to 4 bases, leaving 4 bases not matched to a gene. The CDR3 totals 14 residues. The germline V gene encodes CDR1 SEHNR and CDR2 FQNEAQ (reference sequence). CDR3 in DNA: TGTGCCAGCAGCCAGGGGGCGGGTAATCAGCCCCAGCATTTT. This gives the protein CASSQGAGNQPQHF. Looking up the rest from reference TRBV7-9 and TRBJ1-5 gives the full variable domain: DTGVSQNPRHKITKRGQNVTFRCDPISEHNRLYWYRQTLGQGPEFLTYFQNEAQLEKSRLLSDRFSAERPKGSFSTLEIQRTEQGDSAMYLCASSQGAGNQPQHFGDGTRLSIL.

This chain's CDR3 is CASSSTGRNTEAFF. Written as DNA, the CDR3 is TGTGCCAGCAGCTCGACAGGGCGGAACACTGAAGCTTTCTTT. This chain connects TRBV7-9 to TRBJ1-1; 7 bases fit TRBD1. Germline V gene lookup returns CDR1 SEHNR and CDR2 FQNEAQ (reference sequence). Trimming cost V 4 bases and J 1 base; bases outside gene matches: 3. This CDR3 has 14 residues.

The chain's CDR3 is CAWSAAGTYNEQFF. The CDR3 DNA follows: TGTGCCTGGAGTGCAGCGGGGACCTACAATGAGCAGTTCTTC. The chain uses TRBV30 and TRBJ2-1; 7 bases line up with TRBD2. The CDR3 sequence is 14 residues long. The junction had 2 bases not matched to a gene; V was cut back by 1 base and J by 2 bases. CDR1 is GTSNPN and CDR2 is SVGIG in the germline V gene (reference sequence).

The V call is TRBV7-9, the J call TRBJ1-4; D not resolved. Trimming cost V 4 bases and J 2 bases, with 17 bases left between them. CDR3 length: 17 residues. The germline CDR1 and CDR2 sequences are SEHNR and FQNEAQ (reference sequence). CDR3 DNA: TGTGCCAGCAGCTCCTTACTATCCCCCAAGACTAATGAAAAACTGTTTTTT. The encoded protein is CASSSLLSPKTNEKLFF.